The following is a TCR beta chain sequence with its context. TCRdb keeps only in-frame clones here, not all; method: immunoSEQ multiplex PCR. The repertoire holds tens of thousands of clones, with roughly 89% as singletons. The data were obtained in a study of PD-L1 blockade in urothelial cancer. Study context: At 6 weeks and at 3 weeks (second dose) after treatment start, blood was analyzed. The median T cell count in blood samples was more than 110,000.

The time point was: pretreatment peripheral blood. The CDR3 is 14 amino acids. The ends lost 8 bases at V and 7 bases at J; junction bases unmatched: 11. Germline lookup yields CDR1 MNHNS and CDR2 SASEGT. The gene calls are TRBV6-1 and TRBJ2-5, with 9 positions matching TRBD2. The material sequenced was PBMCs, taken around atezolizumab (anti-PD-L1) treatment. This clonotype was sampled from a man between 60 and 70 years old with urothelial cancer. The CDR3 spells CASRRGGGFVTQYF. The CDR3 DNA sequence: TGTGCCAGCCGGCGGGGGGGCGGGTTTGTGACCCAGTACTTC.